This entry lists 9 T cell receptor beta chains sequenced from one sample in a study of T cells in Graves' hyperthyroidism and ophthalmopathy. Regions amplified from RNA transcripts were the TCR beta CDR3 regions. The TCR CDR3 first-round RT-PCR relied on the HTBI primer set. One entry per CDR3 protein results from TCRdb running MiXCR on the multiplex PCR reads. The table has approximately 620,000 distinct CDR3 sequences, about 15% seen once; the top ten hold 5.8%. Sequencing was done on a sample of blood. The receptors originated from a woman between 25 and 40 years old with Graves' hyperthyroidism that later progressed to Graves' ophthalmopathy.

V usage is TRBV2 and J usage is TRBJ2-1; 12 bases are shared with TRBD1. Germline CDR1 SNHLY, CDR2 FYNNEI. The CDR3 sequence is 16 residues long. V lost 6 bases and J lost 1; bases outside the gene matches: 4. The CDR3, as DNA: TGTGCCAGCAGACGGGACAGGGGGCAGTCCTACAATGAGCAGTTCTTC. Amino acids: CASRRDRGQSYNEQFF.

This clonotype came up a few times. V and J are TRBV19 and TRBJ1-6, with 8 positions matching TRBD1. Germline CDR1 reads LNHDA; CDR2 reads SQIVND (reference sequence). The CDR3 is made up of 19 amino acids. V lost 5 bases to trimming and J lost 0 bases; unmatched junction nucleotides: 12. Here the CDR3 reads CASSPRDRPLSSYNSPLHF. The DNA of the CDR3 is TGTGCCAGTAGTCCCCGGGACAGGCCTCTGAGCTCCTATAATTCACCCCTCCACTTT.

The sample holds a few counts of this clonotype. This chain uses TRBV12-3 or TRBV12-4 with TRBJ2-7; D is unresolved. The CDR3 is 13 residues long. Trimming shortened V by 1 base and J by 6 bases, and 10 bases separated the two germline ends. DNA for the CDR3: TGTGCCAGCAGTTTAGACCGAGTTTTCGAGCAGTACTTC. Protein sequence: CASSLDRVFEQYF.

This clonotype came up many times. The chain recombines TRBV6-5 with TRBJ2-7; TRBD2 matches at 9 bases. This CDR3 contains 17 residues. With V trimmed by 2 bases and J by 2 bases, 10 bases remained unmatched. The germline CDR1 and CDR2 sequences are MNHEY and SVGAGI. Written as DNA, the CDR3 is TGTGCCAGCAGTTACGGTGTCGGACTAGCGAGGCCCTACGAGCAGTACTTC. Protein sequence: CASSYGVGLARPYEQYF.

The sample holds many counts of this clonotype. The V gene is TRBV20-1, the J gene TRBJ2-7; 11 nucleotides agree with TRBD2. This CDR3 is 14 amino acids long. The germline CDR1 and CDR2 sequences are DFQATT and SNEGSKA (reference sequence). V lost 6 bases to trimming and J lost 0 bases; unmatched junction nucleotides: 4. This CDR3 reads CSARLAGFSYEQYF. The CDR3 region has the DNA TGCAGTGCAAGACTAGCGGGGTTCTCCTACGAGCAGTACTTC.

The rearrangement links TRBV2 to TRBJ2-5; no clear D. CDR3 length equals 14 residues. V was cut by 4 bases and J by 1 base, with 10 bases left in between. Germline CDR1 reads SNHLY; CDR2 reads FYNNEI. DNA for the CDR3: TGTGCCAGCAGTGGGGCTATGCGCCAAGAGACCCAGTACTTC. Translating gives CASSGAMRQETQYF.

This clonotype appeared many times. This chain uses TRBV20-1 with TRBJ2-7, with 7 bases aligning to TRBD2. The CDR3 runs to 16 residues. The trim removed 0 bases at V and 2 bases at J, leaving 10 bases unmatched. The germline V gene encodes CDR1 DFQATT and CDR2 SNEGSKA (reference sequence). CDR3 sequence reads: CSARDLSSGMPYEQYF. DNA for the CDR3: TGCAGTGCTAGAGATCTATCCAGCGGGATGCCCTACGAGCAGTACTTC.

The V gene is TRBV4-1, the J gene TRBJ2-1, with D possibly TRBD2 on 5 matching bases. CDR3 length: 16 residues. The V end was cut by 1 base, the J end by 5 bases, with 15 bases between. Germline V gene lookup returns CDR1 MGHRA and CDR2 YSYEKL. CDR3 sequence: CASSQVRLADNNEQFF. CDR3 nucleotides: TGCGCCAGCAGCCAAGTTCGGCTAGCAGATAACAATGAGCAGTTCTTC.

This clonotype was seen ten or more times. This chain links TRBV29-1 with TRBJ2-7, with a weak D call TRBD1 (6 bases). Trimming removed 4 bases at V and 7 bases at J, with 11 bases between. This CDR3 is built from 11 residues. Looked up from germline, CDR1 is SQVTM and CDR2 is ANQGSEA. CDR3 DNA sequence: TGCAGCGTTGCCCAGGGGCTTGAGCAGTACTTC. The encoded protein is CSVAQGLEQYF.